The T cell receptor beta chain under discussion was sequenced for a study of shared clonotypes between healthy human individuals. Measured with immunoSEQ multiplex PCR; TCRdb has only the in-frame clones, and not every one. Among roughly 1,800,000 clones, 85% to 95% were seen once, and the ten largest hold more than 0.9%. The CDR3 spans 13 residues. With 3 bases removed from V and 5 bases from J, the gap between germline ends came to 7 bases. The germline V gene has CDR1 SNHLY and CDR2 FYNNEI. CD45RO-negative CD8 cells positively selected for CCR7 made up the naive population, which excluded terminally differentiated effector memory CD45RA+ cells.

The clonotype was recovered from a man younger than 35 in good health. V and J are TRBV2 and TRBJ2-2, with D perhaps matching TRBD2 (5 bases). Sequences were obtained from naive CD8+ T cells sorted from blood. The CDR3 DNA sequence: TGTGCCAGCAGTGACGGGATGACCGGGGAGCTGTTTTTT. Translation: CASSDGMTGELFF. Complete variable domain (other parts from reference TRBV2 and TRBJ2-2): EPEVTQTPSHQVTQMGQEVILRCVPISNHLYFYWYRQILGQKVEFLVSFYNNEISEKSEIFDDQFSVERPDGSNFTLKIRSTKLEDSAMYFCASSDGMTGELFFGEGSRLTVL.